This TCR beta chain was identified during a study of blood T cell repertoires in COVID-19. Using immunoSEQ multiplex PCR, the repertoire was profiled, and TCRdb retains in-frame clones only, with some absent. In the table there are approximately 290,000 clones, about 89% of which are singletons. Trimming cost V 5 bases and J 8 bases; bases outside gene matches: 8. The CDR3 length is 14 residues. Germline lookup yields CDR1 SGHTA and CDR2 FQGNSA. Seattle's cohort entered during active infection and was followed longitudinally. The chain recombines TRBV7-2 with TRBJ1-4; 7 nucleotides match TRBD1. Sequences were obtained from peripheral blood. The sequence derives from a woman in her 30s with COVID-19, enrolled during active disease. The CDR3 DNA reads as TGTGCCAGCAGCCCCGGGACAGACTTCGAAAAACTGTTTTTT. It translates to CASSPGTDFEKLFF.